This entry lists 10 T cell receptor beta chains sequenced from one sample in a study of T cells in Graves' hyperthyroidism and ophthalmopathy. TCR beta CDR3 regions were amplified from RNA. A set of HTBI primers served as the primers for a first-round RT-PCR of the TCR CDR3. TCRdb processed the multiplex PCR reads anew with MiXCR; each CDR3 protein has one entry. The repertoire holds some 570,000 distinct CDR3 sequences, with 17% as singletons. The source material was blood. The receptors stem from a woman aged 18 to 35 with Graves' ophthalmopathy.

The gene calls are TRBV18 and TRBJ2-7, with 8 nucleotides matching TRBD2. The CDR3 consists of 15 residues. Germline-derived CDR1 and CDR2 are KGHSH and LQKENI. The J segment lost 2 bases and the V segment lost 0 bases, leaving 3 bases of the junction unmatched. The CDR3 sequence is CASSPPGGGPYEQYF. In DNA, the CDR3 is TGTGCCAGCTCACCACCCGGGGGGGGCCCCTACGAGCAGTACTTC.

This clonotype was detected many times. The rearrangement joins TRBV5-1 to TRBJ1-1; D is uncertain. CDR1 and CDR2 (germline): SGHRS, YFSETQ. V was clipped by 4 bases and J by 7 bases, with 14 bases between them. This CDR3 has 13 residues. The CDR3 is CASSREAGFEAFF. The CDR3, as DNA: TGCGCCAGCAGCCGGGAGGCCGGGTTTGAAGCTTTCTTT.

The sample holds many counts of this clonotype. This chain links TRBV2 with TRBJ1-1; D is unclear. CDR3 length equals 16 residues. Per the germline V gene, CDR1 is SNHLY and CDR2 is FYNNEI. Between the trimmed V and J ends, which lost 0 bases and 7 bases, there was a span of 18 bases. The CDR3 nucleotides are TGTGCCAGCAGTGAAGCGGACGCAGTTCGGGCCTATGAAGCTTTCTTT. Amino acid sequence: CASSEADAVRAYEAFF.

This clonotype was detected many times. The chain employs TRBV2 and TRBJ2-3, with TRBD1 as a possible D gene (5 bases). Germline values: CDR1 SNHLY, CDR2 FYNNEI. Trimming removed 6 bases at V and 2 bases at J, with 12 bases between. The CDR3 length is 14 residues. CDR3 in amino acids: CASSSRDITDTQYF. The CDR3 DNA reads TGTGCCAGCAGCTCCAGGGATATCACAGATACGCAGTATTTT.

This clonotype was observed many times. This chain connects TRBV7-9 to TRBJ1-1, with D possibly TRBD1 on 6 matching bases. The germline V gene encodes CDR1 SEHNR and CDR2 FQNEAQ (reference sequence). The CDR3 is made up of 13 amino acids. The V end was cut by 7 bases, the J end by 1 base, with 10 bases between. This chain's CDR3 is CASTETGNTEAFF. CDR3 DNA: TGTGCCAGCACCGAGACAGGGAACACTGAAGCTTTCTTT.

This clonotype has at least ten counts. The V gene is TRBV12-3 or TRBV12-4, the J gene TRBJ1-2, with 8 bases lining up with TRBD1. Unmatched junction bases numbered 8, after V lost 6 bases and J lost 2 bases. This CDR3 spans 15 amino acids. This CDR3 reads CASSRGQGGNYGYTF. CDR3 nucleotide sequence: TGTGCCAGCAGCCGTGGACAGGGAGGCAACTATGGCTACACCTTC.

There are a few counts of this clonotype. The J gene is TRBJ2-1, the V gene TRBV6-1, with 9 bases fitting TRBD2. This CDR3 is 17 amino acids long. Trimming at V came to 2 bases and at J to 0 bases, leaving 5 bases not matched to a gene. Per germline, CDR1 MNHNS and CDR2 SASEGT. CDR3 nucleotide sequence: TGTGCCAGCAGTGAAATGGCGGGGGGGGGCTCCTACAATGAGCAGTTCTTC. Its translation is CASSEMAGGGSYNEQFF.

This clonotype was seen at least ten times. The rearrangement uses TRBV2 and TRBJ2-3; unclear D gene. CDR1 is SNHLY, CDR2 FYNNEI, per germline. The CDR3 length is 10 residues. Trimming cost V 7 bases and J 6 bases, with 5 bases left between them. CDR3 in amino acids: CASMGDTQYF. CDR3 bases: TGTGCCAGCATGGGGGATACGCAGTATTTT.

There are many counts of this clonotype. The chain recombines TRBV28 with TRBJ2-4; maybe TRBD2 (6 bases). Germline CDR1 MDHEN, CDR2 SYDVKM. There are 15 residues in the CDR3. V lost 6 bases and J 3 bases, leaving 15 bases between the germline ends. The CDR3 is CASSPSGSGKNIQYF. CDR3 nucleotide sequence: TGTGCCAGCAGCCCTTCCGGGAGTGGCAAAAACATTCAGTACTTC.

The V and J genes are TRBV10-3 and TRBJ2-4; D not certain. Between the trimmed V and J ends, which lost 10 bases and 2 bases, there was a span of 12 bases. CDR1 is ENHRY and CDR2 is SYGVKD in the germline V gene. CDR3 size: 13 residues. The CDR3 coding sequence is TGTGCCACCGAAGGTGCGACCAAAAACATTCAGTACTTC. Protein sequence: CATEGATKNIQYF.